The 32 T cell receptor beta chains in this list originate from one sample, sequenced in a study of molecular identifiers for immune sequencing clone quantification. From the PCR reads, TCRdb called clonotypes with MiXCR, one entry per CDR3 protein. The sample contains about 630,000 distinct CDR3 sequences, around 25% of which appear only once. Material for sequencing was naive CD8+ T cells from blood, with Jurkat cell RNA spiked in. Sample subset: FACS-sorted CD8+CD4-CCR7+CD45RA+ naive T cells. The receptors were gathered from a human donor in good health. Some libraries in this study had Jurkat cell RNA spiked in.

Regarding this clonotype: A clone one base away is much larger, so this may be a read error. The V gene is TRBV2, the J gene TRBJ2-2, with D possibly being TRBD1 or TRBD2 (5 bases each). The germline gives CDR1 SNHLY, CDR2 FYNNEI. This CDR3 spans 16 amino acids. This CDR3 is CASSEWGWQNTRELFF. CDR3 DNA sequence: TGTGCCAGCAGTGAATGGGGGTGGCAGAACACCCGGGAGCTGTTTTTT.

This clonotype was seen a few times. The rearrangement joins TRBV12-3 or TRBV12-4 to TRBJ2-1; 7 nucleotides match TRBD1. The CDR3 has 13 residues. The V gene end was trimmed by 7 bases and the J gene end by 8 bases; junction bases not matched to a gene: 8. The CDR3 here is CASTPYRGHEQFF. The CDR3 DNA follows: TGTGCCAGCACCCCTTACAGGGGACATGAGCAGTTCTTC.

Of note for this clonotype: A read error may explain this, as a much larger clone is one base away. This sequence joins TRBV7-9 and TRBJ2-3; D uncertain. Germline CDR1 reads SEHNR; CDR2 reads FQNEAQ (reference sequence). The CDR3 length is 15 residues. The V gene lost 5 bases and the J gene lost 8 bases, with 20 bases spanning the gap. The CDR3 sequence is CASSLAGLMLGTQYF. The DNA for the CDR3 is TGTGCCAGCAGCCTGGCAGGCCTGATGTTAGGTACGCAGTATTTT.

This clonotype has more than one count but fewer than ten. The chain has TRBV10-1 and TRBJ2-5; a possible D gene is TRBD2 (6 bases). CDR3 length: 17 residues. The germline gives CDR1 WNHNN, CDR2 SYGVQD (reference sequence). Trimming stripped 5 bases from V and 1 base from J, with 20 bases between. The CDR3 region is CASSYTGRRRCQETQYF. In DNA, the CDR3 is TGCGCCAGCAGTTATACCGGGAGAAGAAGGTGCCAAGAGACCCAGTACTTC.

The gene calls are TRBV10-1 and TRBJ2-2, with a tentative D call TRBD1 (5 bases). CDR1 is WNHNN and CDR2 is SYGVQD in the germline V gene (reference sequence). Trimming left V 3 bases short and J 1 base short, with 12 bases between. CDR3 length: 16 amino acids. This CDR3 reads CASSDKGILNTGELFF. Written as DNA, the CDR3 is TGCGCCAGCAGTGACAAGGGGATCTTGAACACCGGGGAGCTGTTTTTT.

The chain is built from TRBV5-3 and TRBJ1-5; 10 nucleotides match TRBD1. TRBV5-3 is noted as an ORF with a role that remains uncertain. V trimming: 4 bases; J trimming: 5 bases; junction bases outside the gene matches: 6. This CDR3 has 15 amino acids. The CDR3 sequence: CARSPTGTGDQPQHF. The CDR3 DNA follows: TGTGCCAGAAGCCCTACCGGGACAGGGGATCAGCCCCAGCATTTT.

This clonotype came up many times. J is TRBJ1-4 and V is TRBV7-8; 8 nucleotides line up with TRBD1. The V segment lost 3 bases and the J segment 6 bases; nucleotides outside the gene matches: 6. The CDR3 is made up of 15 amino acids. Germline V gene data show CDR1 as SGHVS and CDR2 as FQNEAQ. The CDR3 region has the DNA TGTGCCAGCAGCTTTTACAGGGGGGATGATGAAAAACTGTTTTTT. Its translation is CASSFYRGDDEKLFF.

This rearrangement joins TRBV4-3 to TRBJ2-6; D gene ambiguous. CDR3 length: 15 amino acids. V lost 4 bases and J 2 bases, leaving 9 bases between the germline ends. Germline CDR1 reads LGHNA; CDR2 reads YSLEER. The CDR3 nucleotides read TGCGCCAGCAGCCCTTGGTACCCTGGGGCCAACGTCCTGACTTTC. Translated: CASSPWYPGANVLTF.

The J gene is TRBJ1-1, the V gene TRBV11-3; D not resolved. V was clipped by 5 bases and J by 5 bases, with 12 bases between them. This CDR3 has 13 amino acids. Germline V CDR1 and CDR2: SGHNT, YENEEA. The CDR3 reads CASSIGPGTEAFF. The DNA for the CDR3 is TGTGCCAGCAGCATCGGGCCTGGGACTGAAGCTTTCTTT.

This clonotype was seen many times. This sequence joins TRBV20-1 and TRBJ1-5; 9 bases line up with TRBD1. The germline V gene has CDR1 DFQATT and CDR2 SNEGSKA (reference sequence). V lost 5 bases, J lost 1 base, and 6 bases stayed unmatched. The CDR3 extends over 15 amino acids. The DNA for the CDR3 is TGCAGTGCTCTAAACAGGGGGCTGAGCAATCAGCCCCAGCATTTT. This translates into CSALNRGLSNQPQHF.

The V gene is TRBV9, the J gene TRBJ2-5; TRBD2 agrees at 7 bases. V dropped 3 bases and J dropped 4; count of bases not matched to a gene: 12. There are 16 residues in the CDR3. From germline, CDR1 is SGDLS and CDR2 YYNGEE. CDR3 in DNA: TGTGCCAGCAGCGAGGGAGGGGTAGGGAGTGGAGAGACCCAGTACTTC. Protein: CASSEGGVGSGETQYF.

Concerning this clonotype itself: A much larger clone lies one base from this, so it may be a read error. The chain carries TRBV20-1 and TRBJ2-7; possibly TRBD2 for D (6 bases). The germline V gene has CDR1 DFQATT and CDR2 SNEGSKA (reference sequence). This CDR3 is 13 amino acids long. The CDR3 DNA reads TGCAGTGCTACTAGCGCCACCTCCTACGCGCAGTACTTC. Translated, it gives CSATSATSYAQYF.

This clonotype was detected ten times or more. J is TRBJ2-7 and V is TRBV20-1, with TRBD2 as a possible D gene (6 bases). The V and J ends lost 5 bases and 0 bases respectively, with 11 bases between them. The V gene's germline CDR1 is DFQATT and CDR2 SNEGSKA (reference sequence). This CDR3 region has 13 residues. In DNA, the CDR3 is TGCAGTGCTGCGGGAAGGAGCTCCTACGAGCAGTACTTC. Translation gives CSAAGRSSYEQYF.

This clonotype has a count of ten or more. This chain connects TRBV4-2 to TRBJ2-7; 11 nucleotides match TRBD1. V dropped 1 base and J dropped 0; count of bases not matched to a gene: 5. CDR3 size: 17 residues. Per germline, CDR1 LGHNA and CDR2 YNFKEQ. CDR3 loop: CASSQVSGTGGSYEQYF. The CDR3 coding sequence is TGTGCCAGCAGCCAAGTTTCTGGGACAGGGGGCTCCTACGAGCAGTACTTC.

This clonotype was found a few times. V gene TRBV9 combines with J gene TRBJ2-1, with D possibly being TRBD2 (6 bases). Per the germline V gene, CDR1 is SGDLS and CDR2 is YYNGEE. This CDR3 region has 17 residues. V gave up 2 bases and J gave up 4 bases, with 19 bases separating them. The CDR3 sequence: CASSVAEEGLSYNEQFF. The CDR3 DNA reads TGTGCCAGCAGCGTTGCCGAAGAGGGACTGTCATACAATGAGCAGTTCTTC.

Of note for this clonotype: A much larger clonotype is one base distant, so this may be a read error. V gene TRBV6-1 combines with J gene TRBJ1-5; D possibly corresponds to TRBD1 (6 bases). CDR3 length: 14 residues. CDR1 and CDR2 from the germline V gene are MNHNS and SASEGT. The CDR3 DNA sequence: TGTGCCAGCAGTGATGGGGGCGGCAATCAGCCCCGGCATTTT. It yields the protein CASSDGGGNQPRHF.

As regards this clonotype: Since a much larger clone is just one base distant, this may be a read error. The chain combines TRBV6-5 with TRBJ1-5; possibly TRBD1 for D (5 bases). This CDR3 contains 15 residues. Germline CDR1 reads MNHEY; CDR2 reads SVGAGI. DNA of the CDR3: TGTGCCAGCAGATCACACGACAGTAGCAGTCAGCCCCAGCATTTT. It encodes CASRSHDSSSQPQHF.

The chain has TRBV20-1 and TRBJ1-1, with D unresolved. This CDR3 is 14 amino acids long. CDR1 and CDR2 from the germline V gene are DFQATT and SNEGSKA (reference sequence). Trimming removed 1 base from V and 0 bases from J, with 9 bases in between. This chain's CDR3 is CSARVYLLNTEAFF. The CDR3 region has the DNA TGCAGTGCTAGAGTATATTTGTTGAACACTGAAGCTTTCTTT.

With regard to this clonotype: Possible read error: a much larger clone is one base away. CDR3 sequence reads: CASSLTGYRPETQYF. For the CDR3, the DNA is TGTGCCAGCAGCTTGACAGGGTATCGGCCAGAGACCCAGTACTTC. The chain employs TRBV7-9 and TRBJ2-5, with 7 bases matching TRBD1. There are 15 residues in the CDR3. Germline V gene lookup returns CDR1 SEHNR and CDR2 FQNEAQ (reference sequence). Trimming at V came to 3 bases and at J to 4 bases, leaving 8 bases not matched to a gene.

This clonotype was seen ten or more times. The chain recombines TRBV6-1 with TRBJ2-4, with TRBD2 matching over 7 bases. J gave up 8 bases and V 0 bases, and 7 bases lay outside the gene matches. Germline CDR1 MNHNS, CDR2 SASEGT. The CDR3 spans 15 residues. The CDR3 DNA sequence: TGTGCCAGCAGTGAAGCGCAGAGCGGGATTTACATTCAGTACTTC. Protein: CASSEAQSGIYIQYF.

Details on this clonotype: A read error is possible here, since a much larger clone lies one base away. The CDR3 DNA reads TGTGCCACCAGCAGAGAGACAGATTCGCCAGATACGCAGTATTTT. It codes for CATSRETDSPDTQYF. The rearrangement joins TRBV15 to TRBJ2-3; a possible D gene is TRBD1 (5 bases). CDR3 length equals 15 residues. Germline V gives CDR1 LNHNV, CDR2 YYDKDF (reference sequence). V was clipped by 0 bases and J by 4 bases, with 11 bases between them.

Only a few counts were recorded for this clonotype. This rearrangement joins TRBV29-1 to TRBJ2-1, with D uncertain. Trimming took 2 bases from V and 2 from J, leaving 7 bases between them. Germline V gene lookup returns CDR1 SQVTM and CDR2 ANQGSEA. The CDR3 is made up of 13 amino acids. This CDR3 reads CSVERDTYNEQFF. Here the CDR3 DNA reads TGCAGCGTTGAACGCGACACCTACAATGAGCAGTTCTTC.

As to this clonotype: This clone may be a read error of a much larger clone one base away. The rearrangement joins TRBV19 to TRBJ2-1; D may be TRBD1 or TRBD2 (5 bases each). Trimming took 8 bases from V and 5 from J, leaving 16 bases between them. The CDR3 extends over 14 amino acids. CDR1 LNHDA and CDR2 SQIVND come from the germline V gene (reference sequence). The CDR3 coding sequence is TGTGCCAGTGCCCTGGGGGATCGGGACAATGAGCAGTTCTTC. It yields the protein CASALGDRDNEQFF.

This chain connects TRBV24-1 to TRBJ1-1, with 7 bases aligning to TRBD1. Germline lookup yields CDR1 KGHDR and CDR2 SFDVKD. The CDR3 is 14 amino acids. The V gene end was trimmed by 10 bases and the J gene end by 5 bases; junction bases not matched to a gene: 12. In DNA form, the CDR3 reads TGTGCCACTGGGGCTAGGGGGCTTCGGACTGAAGCTTTCTTT. Protein: CATGARGLRTEAFF.

Comments on this clonotype: The CDR3 does not close with the conserved phenylalanine or tryptophan, likely indicating a read error. CDR3 sequence: CASSGPGGFVAFS. CDR3 bases: TGTGCCAGCAGTGGTCCTGGGGGCTTCGTTGCTTTCTCT. The chain recombines TRBV2 with TRBJ1-1, with D tentatively TRBD1 (6 bases). Germline CDR1 reads SNHLY; CDR2 reads FYNNEI. V was shortened by 4 bases and J by 11 bases, with 17 bases between the two germline ends. The CDR3 length is 13 residues.

Ten or more counts support this clonotype. This chain links TRBV12-3 or TRBV12-4 with TRBJ2-5, with TRBD2 matching over 9 bases. J lost 2 bases, V lost 3 bases, and 13 bases had no gene match. The CDR3 is 18 residues long. CDR3 amino acids: CASSLGLAGPPTQETQYF. Here the CDR3 DNA reads TGTGCCAGCAGTTTGGGCCTAGCGGGGCCCCCCACACAAGAGACCCAGTACTTC.

This clonotype came up many times. The J gene is TRBJ2-7, the V gene TRBV7-9; TRBD1 is a possible D gene (6 bases). Germline V gene sequence: CDR1 SEHNR, CDR2 FQNEAQ (reference sequence). There are 14 residues in the CDR3. V lost 5 bases, J lost 1 base, and 12 bases lay in between. CDR3 sequence: CASSPDRESYEQYF. In DNA form, the CDR3 reads TGTGCCAGCAGCCCGGACAGAGAATCCTACGAGCAGTACTTC.

The rearrangement uses TRBV28 and TRBJ2-1, with 11 bases fitting TRBD2. The V gene end was trimmed by 4 bases and the J gene end by 0 bases; junction bases not matched to a gene: 14. The CDR3 contains 20 residues. The germline gives CDR1 MDHEN, CDR2 SYDVKM. CDR3 sequence: CASSSSSGRTLRSSYNEQFF. The CDR3 DNA is TGTGCCAGCAGTTCCTCTAGCGGGAGGACCCTCAGGAGCTCCTACAATGAGCAGTTCTTC.

The sample holds many counts of this clonotype. This chain links TRBV20-1 with TRBJ2-7; 8 bases match TRBD1. V was clipped by 0 bases and J by 7 bases; unmatched bases: 14. The CDR3 extends over 16 amino acids. CDR1 is DFQATT and CDR2 is SNEGSKA in the germline V gene (reference sequence). CDR3 protein: CSARDTEGQVLWEQYF. CDR3 DNA: TGCAGTGCTAGAGATACGGAGGGACAGGTACTTTGGGAGCAGTACTTC.

In this sample, this clonotype turned up many times. The CDR3 loop is CASGQDVQGSYNEQFF. As DNA, the CDR3 is TGCGCCAGCGGACAAGACGTACAGGGGTCCTACAATGAGCAGTTCTTC. This sequence joins TRBV4-3 and TRBJ2-1, with TRBD1 identical over 7 bases. V lost 8 bases and J lost 1; bases outside the gene matches: 11. Germline V lookup: CDR1 LGHNA, CDR2 YSLEER. This CDR3 contains 16 residues.

As regards this clonotype: It may be a read error: a sequence one base away is much more abundant. The rearrangement uses TRBV5-1 and TRBJ2-3; 9 positions match TRBD2. Germline lookup yields CDR1 SGHRS and CDR2 YFSETQ. The V gene end was trimmed by 7 bases and the J gene end by 2 bases; junction bases not matched to a gene: 8. The CDR3 extends over 15 amino acids. CDR3 bases: TGCGCCAGCGGTATCCTAGCGGGACCCACAGATACGCAGTATTTT. Amino acid sequence: CASGILAGPTDTQYF.

This clonotype was recorded a few times. CDR3 sequence (DNA): TGTGCCAGCAGTTTCCGGGGGGCGAGGACTGAAGCTTTCTTT. Protein: CASSFRGARTEAFF. The chain joins TRBV28 to TRBJ1-1; TRBD1 might be the D (6 bases). CDR1 is MDHEN and CDR2 is SYDVKM in the germline V gene. Trimming removed 3 bases from V and 5 bases from J, with 13 bases in between. The length of the CDR3 is 14 residues.